This T cell receptor beta chain was recorded in a study of blood T cells in healthy people across ages. Deletions cut 2 bases from V and 0 bases from J, with 6 bases between. Germline-derived CDR1 and CDR2 are MGHDK and SYGVNS. This CDR3 spans 14 amino acids. Alongside a J-beta primer mix, a sample-barcoded 5' primer served in a second PCR lasting roughly 6 to 11 cycles. A single record per CDR3 protein comes from TCRdb applying MiXCR to the 5' RACE reads. The data contain about 800,000 distinct CDR3 sequences, around a quarter of them singletons. This clonotype was counted only a few times. The same sample was also studied in work on T cells of mothers and their children. This second study says: Second-PCR amplification with M1S added sample barcodes and 2-4 random nucleotides. Thymic selection molds TCR recombination output in a comparable way in related and unrelated pairs.

The chain links TRBV25-1 to TRBJ2-3; D call uncertain. This receptor was obtained from a boy between 10 and 17 years old in good health. Sequencing was performed on blood. This chain's CDR3 is CASSEQTSTDTQYF. The CDR3, as DNA: TGTGCCAGCAGTGAACAGACTAGCACAGATACGCAGTATTTT.